These 13 T cell receptor beta chains came from one sample sequenced in a study of T cells in localized non-small cell lung cancer. Method: immunoSEQ multiplex PCR; TCRdb's copy keeps in-frame clones and lacks some. The sample holds about 79,000 clones, 84% seen once. Sequenced here: peripheral blood, sampled before any cancer treatment. The receptors were gathered from a female donor over 55 with stage I lung adenocarcinoma.

This chain uses TRBV27 with TRBJ1-1; D ambiguous. CDR3 length: 11 residues. Germline lookup yields CDR1 MNHEY and CDR2 SMNVEV (reference sequence). Between the trimmed V and J ends, which lost 8 bases and 1 base, there was a span of 5 bases. CDR3 in amino acids: CASGRNTEAFF. The CDR3, as DNA: TGTGCCAGCGGACGGAACACTGAAGCTTTCTTT.

The V and J genes are TRBV6-5 and TRBJ2-3; 7 nucleotides line up with TRBD1. Germline CDR1 reads MNHEY; CDR2 reads SVGAGI. The CDR3 loop spans 15 amino acids. The junction had 6 bases not matched to a gene; V was cut back by 5 bases and J by 1 base. The CDR3 loop is CASSAAGTGTDTQYF. CDR3 in DNA: TGTGCCAGCAGTGCCGCCGGGACAGGCACAGATACGCAGTATTTT.

This clone was counted between two and nine times. This rearrangement joins TRBV30 to TRBJ1-1; D call uncertain. V lost 2 bases, J lost 7 bases, and 11 bases lay in between. The V gene's germline CDR1 is GTSNPN and CDR2 SVGIG (reference sequence). The CDR3 totals 12 residues. The CDR3 bases are TGTGCCTGGAGTTATTCATCAGGTGAAGCTTTCTTT. It is translated as CAWSYSSGEAFF.

This clone was picked up many times. V is TRBV5-1 and J is TRBJ1-2; TRBD1 is a possible D gene (5 bases). CDR1 is SGHRS and CDR2 is YFSETQ in the germline V gene. This CDR3 contains 13 residues. Trimming cost V 2 bases and J 4 bases, with 9 bases left between them. CDR3 protein: CASSFGASYGYTF. The DNA of the CDR3 is TGCGCCAGCAGCTTCGGGGCCTCCTATGGCTACACCTTC.

This clone was observed a single time. The genes are TRBV14 and TRBJ1-1, with D perhaps TRBD1 (5 bases). The CDR3 has 14 residues. V lost 4 bases and J lost 0, with 9 bases in between. Per germline, CDR1 SGHDN and CDR2 FVKESK. This CDR3 reads CASSRAGMNTEAFF. The CDR3, as DNA: TGTGCCAGCAGCCGGGCAGGGATGAACACTGAAGCTTTCTTT.

The gene calls are TRBV7-9 and TRBJ1-3; possibly TRBD1 for D (6 bases). Germline CDR1 SEHNR, CDR2 FQNEAQ (reference sequence). The CDR3 has 16 residues. The V end was cut by 0 bases, the J end by 5 bases, with 14 bases between. The CDR3 DNA is TGTGCCAGCAGCTTAGCCCCGACAGGATTAAGAAACACCATATATTTT. This sequence encodes CASSLAPTGLRNTIYF.

This chain connects TRBV15 to TRBJ2-7; 10 bases align to TRBD2. The germline V gene encodes CDR1 LNHNV and CDR2 YYDKDF (reference sequence). The J segment lost 2 bases and the V segment lost 1 base, leaving 2 bases of the junction unmatched. CDR3 size: 15 residues. The CDR3 spells CATSRGTSGPYEQYF. As DNA, the CDR3 is TGTGCCACCAGCAGAGGGACTAGCGGCCCCTACGAGCAGTACTTC.

The chain uses TRBV6-5 and TRBJ1-3; D remains unclear. This CDR3 is built from 14 residues. CDR1 MNHEY and CDR2 SVGAGI come from the germline V gene. Trimming pared 0 bases from V and 2 bases from J, leaving 5 bases between. Here the CDR3 DNA reads TGTGCCAGCAGTTACTCGGAGGCTGGAAACACCATATATTTT. It encodes CASSYSEAGNTIYF.

The chain combines TRBV29-1 with TRBJ2-5, with 8 bases aligning to TRBD1. CDR3 length: 13 amino acids. The germline CDR1 and CDR2 sequences are SQVTM and ANQGSEA. V lost 8 bases to trimming and J lost 5 bases; unmatched junction nucleotides: 10. DNA of the CDR3: TGCAGCTCGACAGGGGTTAGTGCGGAGACCCAGTACTTC. This encodes CSSTGVSAETQYF.

This clone was counted between two and nine times. This chain uses TRBV2 with TRBJ1-2; the D gene is possibly TRBD1 (6 bases). The CDR3 has 13 amino acids. Trimming removed 3 bases at V and 2 bases at J, with 7 bases between. Germline V gene sequence: CDR1 SNHLY, CDR2 FYNNEI. The CDR3 sequence is CASSDTGNYGYTF. In DNA form, the CDR3 reads TGTGCCAGCAGTGATACAGGGAACTATGGCTACACCTTC.

The chain recombines TRBV21-1 with TRBJ1-2. TRBV21-1 is shown as a pseudogene. This CDR3 is 12 amino acids long. The DNA of the CDR3 is TGTGCCAGCAGCAAAGCAAGTGGTGGCTACACCTTC. Its translation is CASSKASGGYTF.

The V call is TRBV5-6, the J call TRBJ1-5; D remains ambiguous. CDR1 is SGHDT, CDR2 YYEEEE, per germline. V gave up 0 bases and J gave up 7 bases, with 8 bases separating them. This CDR3 region has 13 residues. CDR3 nucleotide sequence: TGTGCCAGCAGCTTGGGAGTTGAGCAGCCCCAGCATTTT. Its translation is CASSLGVEQPQHF.

This clone was counted once. The chain is built from TRBV30 and TRBJ2-7, with 13 bases aligning to TRBD2. CDR3 size: 15 residues. V lost 3 bases and J lost 7; bases outside the gene matches: 9. Germline V gene sequence: CDR1 GTSNPN, CDR2 SVGIG (reference sequence). The CDR3 nucleotides are TGTGCCTGGAGCTTAGGACTAGCGGGGGAAATGGAGCAGTACTTC. Amino acid sequence: CAWSLGLAGEMEQYF.